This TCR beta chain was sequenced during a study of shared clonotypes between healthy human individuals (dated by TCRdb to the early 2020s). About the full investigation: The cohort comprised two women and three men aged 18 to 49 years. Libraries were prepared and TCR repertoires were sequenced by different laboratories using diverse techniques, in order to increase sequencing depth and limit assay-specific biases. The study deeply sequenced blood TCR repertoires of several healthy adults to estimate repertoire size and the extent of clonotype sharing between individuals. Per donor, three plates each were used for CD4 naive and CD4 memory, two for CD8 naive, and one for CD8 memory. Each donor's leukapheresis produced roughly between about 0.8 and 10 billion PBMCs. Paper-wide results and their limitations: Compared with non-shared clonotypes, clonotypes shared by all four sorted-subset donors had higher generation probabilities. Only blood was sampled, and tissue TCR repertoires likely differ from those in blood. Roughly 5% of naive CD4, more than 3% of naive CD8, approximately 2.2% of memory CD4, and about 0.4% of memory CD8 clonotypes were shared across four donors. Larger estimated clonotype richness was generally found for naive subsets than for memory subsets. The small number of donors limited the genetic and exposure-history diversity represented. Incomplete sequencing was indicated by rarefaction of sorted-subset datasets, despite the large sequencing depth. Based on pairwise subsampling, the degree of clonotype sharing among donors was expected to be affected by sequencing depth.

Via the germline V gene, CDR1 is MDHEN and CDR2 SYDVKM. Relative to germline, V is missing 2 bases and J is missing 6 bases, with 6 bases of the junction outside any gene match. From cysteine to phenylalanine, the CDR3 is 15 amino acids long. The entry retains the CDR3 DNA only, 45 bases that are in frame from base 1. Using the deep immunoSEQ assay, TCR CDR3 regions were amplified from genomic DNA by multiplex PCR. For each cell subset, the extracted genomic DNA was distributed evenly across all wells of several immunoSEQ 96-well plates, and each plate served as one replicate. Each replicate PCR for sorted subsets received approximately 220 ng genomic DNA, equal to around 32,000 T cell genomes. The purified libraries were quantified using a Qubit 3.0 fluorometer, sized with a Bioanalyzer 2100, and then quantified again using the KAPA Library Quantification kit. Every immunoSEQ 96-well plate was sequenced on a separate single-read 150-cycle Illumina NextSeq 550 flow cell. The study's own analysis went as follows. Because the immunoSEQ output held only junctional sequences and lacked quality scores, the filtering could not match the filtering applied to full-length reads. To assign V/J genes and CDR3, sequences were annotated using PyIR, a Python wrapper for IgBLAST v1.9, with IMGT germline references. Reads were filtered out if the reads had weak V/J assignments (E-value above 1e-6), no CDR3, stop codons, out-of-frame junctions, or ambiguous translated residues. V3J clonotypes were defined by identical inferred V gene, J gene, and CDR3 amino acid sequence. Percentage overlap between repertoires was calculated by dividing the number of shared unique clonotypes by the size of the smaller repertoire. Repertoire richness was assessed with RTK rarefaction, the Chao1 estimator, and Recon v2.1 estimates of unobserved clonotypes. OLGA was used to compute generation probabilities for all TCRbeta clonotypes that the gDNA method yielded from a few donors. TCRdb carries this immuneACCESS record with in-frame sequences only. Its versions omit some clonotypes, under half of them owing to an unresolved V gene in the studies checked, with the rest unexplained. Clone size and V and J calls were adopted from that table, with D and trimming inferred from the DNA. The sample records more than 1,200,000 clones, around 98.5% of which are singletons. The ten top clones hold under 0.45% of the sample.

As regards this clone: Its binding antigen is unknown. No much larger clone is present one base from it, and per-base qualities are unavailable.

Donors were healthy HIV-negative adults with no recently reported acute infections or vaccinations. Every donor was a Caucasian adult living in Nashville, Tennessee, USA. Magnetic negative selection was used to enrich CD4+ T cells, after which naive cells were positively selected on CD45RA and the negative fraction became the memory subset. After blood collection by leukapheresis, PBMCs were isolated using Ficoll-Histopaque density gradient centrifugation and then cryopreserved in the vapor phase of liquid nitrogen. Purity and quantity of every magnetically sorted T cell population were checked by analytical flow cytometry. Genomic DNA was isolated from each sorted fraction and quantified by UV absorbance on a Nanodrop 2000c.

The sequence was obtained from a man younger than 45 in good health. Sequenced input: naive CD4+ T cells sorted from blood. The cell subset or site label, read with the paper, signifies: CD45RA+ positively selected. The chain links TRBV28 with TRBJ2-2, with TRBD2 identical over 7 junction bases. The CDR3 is CASSLSGNPSGELFF. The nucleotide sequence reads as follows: TGTGCCAGCAGTTTAAGCGGGAATCCGTCCGGGGAGCTGTTTTTT.